One and the same sample provided the 26 T cell receptor beta chains below, sequenced in a study of blood T cells in healthy people across ages. A second PCR of about 7 to 11 cycles used a sample-barcoded 5' primer and a J-beta primer mix. TCRdb called the 5' RACE reads again in MiXCR, with one record for every CDR3 protein. The repertoire has some 900,000 distinct CDR3 sequences, more than 25% of them found once; the top ten carry 15% to 20%. Material for sequencing was blood. These receptors all stem from a woman aged 80 or older in good health.

Ten or more counts support this clonotype. The rearrangement joins TRBV6-1 to TRBJ2-3; no definite D call. The CDR3 contains 14 residues. V was trimmed by 2 bases and J by 4 bases, leaving 10 bases between them. CDR1 and CDR2 from the germline V gene are MNHNS and SASEGT. In nucleotides, the CDR3 is TGTGCCAGCAGTGAAAGTAGTACCGCAGATACGCAGTATTTT. Its translation: CASSESSTADTQYF.

As to this clonotype: Since a much larger clone is just one base distant, this may be a read error. The chain carries TRBV20-1 and TRBJ2-3, with a possible D match to TRBD2 (5 bases). This CDR3 has 15 residues. Per germline, CDR1 DFQATT and CDR2 SNEGSKA (reference sequence). The CDR3 spells CSARDNRGSTDAQYF. CDR3 coding DNA: TGCAGTGCTAGAGATAACCGGGGAAGCACAGATGCGCAGTATTTT.

This chain connects TRBV6-5 to TRBJ2-7, with a tentative D call TRBD2 (6 bases). The length of the CDR3 is 13 residues. V gave up 6 bases and J gave up 2 bases, with 11 bases separating them. The germline V gene has CDR1 MNHEY and CDR2 SVGAGI. The CDR3 DNA is TGTGCCAGCAGGGGTAGCGGTACCTACGAGCAGTACTTC. It translates to CASRGSGTYEQYF.

The chain joins TRBV29-1 to TRBJ2-1; 7 nucleotides agree with TRBD2. The J segment lost 1 base and the V segment lost 5 bases, leaving 5 bases of the junction unmatched. Germline CDR1 reads SQVTM; CDR2 reads ANQGSEA. The CDR3 has 14 residues. CDR3 residues: CSVMGGSSYNEQFF. The CDR3 bases are TGCAGCGTTATGGGCGGGAGTTCCTACAATGAGCAGTTCTTC.

This clonotype turned up a few times. The chain uses TRBV20-1 and TRBJ2-3, with no clear D. The germline V and J ends were trimmed by 1 base and 2 bases, with 13 bases remaining between them. Germline V lookup: CDR1 DFQATT, CDR2 SNEGSKA (reference sequence). This CDR3 spans 15 amino acids. As DNA, the CDR3 is TGCAGTGCTAGAGTTCCGACTTCCCTCACAGATACGCAGTATTTT. It specifies CSARVPTSLTDTQYF.

This clonotype was observed many times. The chain is built from TRBV20-1 and TRBJ2-7, with a possible D match to TRBD1 (6 bases). This CDR3 is built from 12 residues. Between the trimmed V and J ends, which lost 6 bases and 6 bases, there was a span of 15 bases. The V gene's germline CDR1 is DFQATT and CDR2 SNEGSKA (reference sequence). The CDR3 protein is CSANREYAEQYF. As DNA, the CDR3 is TGCAGTGCCAACAGGGAGTATGCCGAGCAGTACTTC.

This clonotype was found many times. J is TRBJ2-7 and V is TRBV3-1; no reliable D call. The germline CDR1 and CDR2 sequences are LGHDT and YNNKEL (reference sequence). Trimming stripped 4 bases from V and 0 bases from J, with 10 bases between. CDR3 length: 14 residues. The CDR3 protein is CASSLTQNSYEQYF. The CDR3 nucleotides read TGTGCCAGCAGCCTTACACAGAACTCCTACGAGCAGTACTTC.

This CDR3 is CAWMSSGGSEQYF. CDR3 sequence (DNA): TGTGCCTGGATGTCTAGCGGGGGTTCCGAGCAGTACTTC. The chain recombines TRBV30 with TRBJ2-5, with 10 bases fitting TRBD2. The assigned J gene may be wrong: the sequence end matches TRBJ2-7 better. Germline-derived CDR1 and CDR2 are GTSNPN and SVGIG (reference sequence). The CDR3 is 13 amino acids.

This clonotype was found a few times. A much larger clone differs from this one at a single base, so this may be a read error. The CDR3 loop is CASSPHSSGANVRTF. The CDR3 region has the DNA TGTGCCAGCAGTCCACACAGCTCTGGGGCCAACGTCCGGACTTTC. The chain joins TRBV6-2 or TRBV6-3 to TRBJ2-6; possible D gene TRBD1, 5 bases. The germline CDR1 and CDR2 sequences are MNHEY and SVGEGT. The CDR3 spans 15 residues.

The chain combines TRBV7-8 with TRBJ1-1; D is undetermined. CDR1 and CDR2 from the germline V gene are SGHVS and FQNEAQ. The CDR3 loop spans 13 amino acids. Trimming removed 3 bases at V and 2 bases at J, with 7 bases between. In nucleotides, the CDR3 is TGTGCCAGCAGCTTTAACAGTAACACTGAAGCTTTCTTT. Protein: CASSFNSNTEAFF. The variable domain in full, completed from reference TRBV7-8 and TRBJ1-1, reads GAGVSQSPRYKVAKRGQDVALRCDPISGHVSLFWYQQALGQGPEFLTYFQNEAQLDKSGLPSDRFFAERPEGSVSTLKIQRTQQEDSAVYLCASSFNSNTEAFFGQGTRLTVV.

This clonotype was detected a few times. The chain uses TRBV9 and TRBJ1-4, with 9 nucleotides matching TRBD1. Germline-derived CDR1 and CDR2 are SGDLS and YYNGEE. V trimming: 3 bases; J trimming: 7 bases; junction bases outside the gene matches: 7. The CDR3 extends over 15 amino acids. CDR3 sequence (DNA): TGTGCCAGCAGCGAGGGGACAGGGCCGGTTGAAAAACTGTTTTTT. It encodes CASSEGTGPVEKLFF.

As concerns this clonotype: A much larger clone sits a single nucleotide away, making a read error possible. V gene TRBV5-1 combines with J gene TRBJ2-2; TRBD2 might be the D (6 bases). Germline CDR1 reads SGHRS; CDR2 reads YFSETQ. CDR3 length equals 15 residues. Trimming took off 3 bases at V and 0 bases at J, with 9 bases between the two ends. The CDR3 DNA is TGCGCCAGCAGCTGGGTAGCGGCGAACACCGGGGAGCTGTTTTTT. Protein sequence: CASSWVAANTGELFF.

As concerns this clonotype: The CDR3 carries no conserved terminal phenylalanine or tryptophan, so it likely arises from a read error. The chain joins TRBV6-2 or TRBV6-3 to TRBJ2-1; TRBD2 agrees at 11 bases. The CDR3 contains 19 residues. From germline, CDR1 is MNHEY and CDR2 SVGEGT. CDR3 in DNA: TGTGCCAGCAGTTATACCCTAGCGGGGGGCGAGAGCTCCTACAATGAACAGTTCTGC. Its protein product is CASSYTLAGGESSYNEQFC.

Remarks on this clonotype: Germline is not matched at one junction end, which may reflect a read error. This chain joins TRBV7-8 and TRBJ2-7; 16 bases match TRBD2. Germline CDR1 SGHVS, CDR2 FQNEAQ. The CDR3 is made up of 18 amino acids. CDR3 in amino acids: CAGSSSGTSGGAYNEQYF. For the CDR3, the DNA is TGTGCCGGCAGCTCTTCCGGGACTAGCGGGGGGGCCTACAATGAGCAGTACTTC.

This clonotype was seen at least ten times. The chain carries TRBV4-3 and TRBJ1-2, with D possibly being TRBD1 (6 bases). Trimming took 0 bases from V and 5 from J, leaving 10 bases between them. There are 14 residues in the CDR3. Germline V CDR1 and CDR2: LGHNA, YSLEER. The CDR3 loop is CASSQDAQGYGYTF. The CDR3 bases are TGCGCCAGCAGCCAAGATGCCCAGGGGTATGGCTACACCTTC.

The table lists this clonotype with many counts. The chain has TRBV7-2 and TRBJ2-7; 9 bases fit TRBD1. Germline V gene sequence: CDR1 SGHTA, CDR2 FQGNSA. The CDR3 is 16 residues long. The ends lost 4 bases at V and 3 bases at J; junction bases unmatched: 10. CDR3 DNA sequence: TGTGCCAGCAGCTCTTTACTCGGACAGGGGCGCTACGAGCAGTACTTC. Translated, it gives CASSSLLGQGRYEQYF.

A word on this clonotype: A much larger clone lies a single base off, so this may be a read error. Written as DNA, the CDR3 is TGCGCCAGCAGCCAAGTCTTCTTCGGAGGCGAGGGGCAAGAGACCCAGTACTTC. Protein product: CASSQVFFGGEGQETQYF. V gene TRBV4-1 combines with J gene TRBJ2-5; D possibly uses TRBD1 or TRBD2 (5 bases each). CDR3 length equals 18 residues. The germline V gene has CDR1 MGHRA and CDR2 YSYEKL. V shed 1 base and J shed 2 bases, with 20 bases lying between them.

This clonotype was seen only a few times. The V call is TRBV20-1, the J call TRBJ1-5, with D possibly matching TRBD1 (5 bases). The CDR3 contains 15 residues. Trimming left V 1 base short and J 3 bases short, with 13 bases between. CDR1 and CDR2 from the germline V gene are DFQATT and SNEGSKA (reference sequence). CDR3 DNA: TGCAGTGCTAGAGTAGGAGTTGGGGCCAATCAGCCCCAGCATTTT. It yields the protein CSARVGVGANQPQHF.

As to this clonotype: A clone one base away is much larger, so this may be a read error. The V gene is TRBV6-5, the J gene TRBJ2-1; the D is unclear. Germline CDR1 MNHEY, CDR2 SVGAGI. The CDR3 has 12 residues. V lost 4 bases to trimming and J lost 10 bases, with 11 bases between them. CDR3 nucleotides: TGTGCCAGCAGTTCATCAAATGGGGAGCAGTTCTTC. Its protein is CASSSSNGEQFF.

This clonotype was seen more than once but under ten times. The J gene is TRBJ1-3, the V gene TRBV7-2; D not certain. Germline CDR1 is SGHTA and CDR2 is FQGNSA. The CDR3 loop spans 15 amino acids. V was cut by 8 bases and J by 0 bases, with 14 bases left in between. The CDR3 spells CASAGLGTSGNTIYF. CDR3 DNA: TGTGCCAGCGCCGGGCTAGGCACCTCTGGAAACACCATATATTTT. Complete variable domain (other parts from reference TRBV7-2 and TRBJ1-3): GAGVSQSPSNKVTEKGKDVELRCDPISGHTALYWYRQSLGQGLEFLIYFQGNSAPDKSGLPSDRFSAERTGGSVSTLTIQRTQQEDSAVYLCASAGLGTSGNTIYFGEGSWLTVV.

The chain employs TRBV4-3 and TRBJ2-5; D gene unclear. CDR1 is LGHNA and CDR2 is YSLEER in the germline V gene. This CDR3 has 13 amino acids. V gave up 4 bases and J gave up 11 bases, with 17 bases separating them. CDR3 bases: TGCGCCAGCAGCCTTAATCTGGCGCATGAGCAGTACTTC. The encoded protein is CASSLNLAHEQYF.

The rearrangement uses TRBV11-2 and TRBJ1-1; D is uncertain. The CDR3 loop spans 12 amino acids. V was cut by 6 bases and J by 10 bases, with 15 bases left in between. Germline values: CDR1 SGHAT, CDR2 FQNNGV. DNA of the CDR3: TGTGCCAGCAGTCCTCTCCGCCTAGTAGCTTTCTTT. As protein: CASSPLRLVAFF.

This clonotype has just a few counts. V gene TRBV20-1 combines with J gene TRBJ1-1, with a tentative D call TRBD1 (6 bases). Germline values: CDR1 DFQATT, CDR2 SNEGSKA (reference sequence). This CDR3 has 13 residues. V was cut by 0 bases and J by 11 bases, with 16 bases left in between. CDR3 residues: CSAREPLRGPAFF. The CDR3 DNA is TGCAGTGCTAGAGAGCCCCTCAGGGGTCCGGCTTTCTTT.

This clonotype was picked up many times. The chain uses TRBV27 and TRBJ2-7; the D gene is possibly TRBD1 (5 bases). In germline, CDR1 is MNHEY, CDR2 SMNVEV (reference sequence). The CDR3 runs to 14 residues. V was pared by 7 bases and J by 1 base, with 14 bases between. The CDR3 here is CASKGRGSSYEQYF. The CDR3 nucleotides are TGTGCCAGCAAGGGTAGGGGATCTTCCTACGAGCAGTACTTC.

This clonotype was detected ten times or more. The rearrangement uses TRBV20-1 and TRBJ1-1, with D perhaps TRBD1 (6 bases). Germline V gene lookup returns CDR1 DFQATT and CDR2 SNEGSKA (reference sequence). With 2 bases removed from V and 4 bases from J, the gap between germline ends came to 11 bases. This CDR3 is 13 amino acids long. This chain's CDR3 is CSARLQGGTEAFF. CDR3 nucleotide sequence: TGCAGTGCTAGATTACAGGGAGGCACTGAAGCTTTCTTT.

The rearrangement links TRBV7-2 to TRBJ1-1, with D tentatively TRBD1 (5 bases). Trimming cost V 1 base and J 5 bases, with 11 bases left between them. The CDR3 sequence is 14 residues long. Germline V gives CDR1 SGHTA, CDR2 FQGNSA. In nucleotides, the CDR3 is TGTGCCAGCAGCTTAGAGAGGGGTGGGACTGAAGCTTTCTTT. Translated, it gives CASSLERGGTEAFF.